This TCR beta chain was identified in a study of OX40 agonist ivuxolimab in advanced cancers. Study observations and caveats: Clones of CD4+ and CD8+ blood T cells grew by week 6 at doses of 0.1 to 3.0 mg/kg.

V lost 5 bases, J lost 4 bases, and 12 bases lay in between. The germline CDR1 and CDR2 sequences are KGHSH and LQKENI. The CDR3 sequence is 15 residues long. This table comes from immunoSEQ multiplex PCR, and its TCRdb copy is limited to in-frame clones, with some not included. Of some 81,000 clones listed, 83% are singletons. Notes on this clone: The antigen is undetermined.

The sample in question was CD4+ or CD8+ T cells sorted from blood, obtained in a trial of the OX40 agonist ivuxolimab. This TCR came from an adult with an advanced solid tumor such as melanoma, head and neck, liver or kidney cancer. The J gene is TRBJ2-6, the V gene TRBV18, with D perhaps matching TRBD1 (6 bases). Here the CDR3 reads CASSFTGSGANVLTF. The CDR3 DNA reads TGTGCCAGCTCATTCACAGGGTCCGGGGCCAACGTCCTGACTTTC.